The clone carrying this T cell receptor (beta chain) was picked up a small number of times. Its antigen is undetermined. With constant-segment primers, 5'RACE yielded cDNA libraries of TCR alpha and TCR beta that carried sample barcodes and UMIs. One entry per CDR3 protein results from TCRdb running MiXCR on the 5' RACE reads. The table records about 190,000 distinct CDR3 sequences, around 19% of them present only once. This CDR3 has 16 amino acids. V was trimmed by 3 bases and J by 0 bases, leaving 9 bases between them. The germline gives CDR1 SGHTA, CDR2 FQGTGA. The source of the sample is a study of T-cell memory formation after mild COVID-19. Study-level results: Clones that contracted from day 15 to 85 were balanced CD4/CD8, while later expanders leaned CD4+. Among contracting clones, CD4+ were mainly CM/EM and CD8+ enriched in EMRA. Clones from the second wave (peaking day 37) had unconfirmed SARS-CoV-2 specificity.

The chain links TRBV7-3 to TRBJ2-6, with D possibly called TRBD1 or TRBD2 (6 bases each). This sequence originates from an adult woman who had mild COVID-19 (a few samples of this study predate the infection). Cell type and time point are not known. The sequenced material came from PBMCs or a T cell subset sorted from them (not recorded which). The CDR3 here is CASSFKGGSGANVLTF. The CDR3 DNA follows: TGTGCCAGCAGCTTTAAGGGGGGCTCTGGGGCCAACGTCCTGACTTTC.